This T cell receptor beta chain stems from a study of blood T cell repertoires in COVID-19. Germline-derived CDR1 and CDR2 are LNHNV and YYDKDF (reference sequence). V lost 3 bases, J lost 5 bases, and 5 bases lay in between. CDR3 length: 12 residues. Source study methods: Scientists estimated how many nucleated cells there were by amplifying reference gene primers. TCRdb keeps only in-frame clones here, not all; method: immunoSEQ multiplex PCR. V and J calls and clone size follow that table, whereas D and trimming were derived from the DNA. The sample records 250,000 to 300,000 clones, 88% being singletons. Participants were aged about 18 to 90 years, lived in about 26 US areas, and enrolled virtually. Cohorts were assigned according to the clinical history that participants reported.

The receptor was isolated from a woman aged 30 to 39 who had recovered from COVID-19. What was sequenced was PBMCs or T cells enriched from blood (not recorded which). V usage is TRBV15 and J usage is TRBJ2-1; D remains ambiguous. CDR3 residues: CATSSPNNEQFF. As DNA, the CDR3 is TGTGCCACCAGCAGTCCCAACAATGAGCAGTTCTTC.